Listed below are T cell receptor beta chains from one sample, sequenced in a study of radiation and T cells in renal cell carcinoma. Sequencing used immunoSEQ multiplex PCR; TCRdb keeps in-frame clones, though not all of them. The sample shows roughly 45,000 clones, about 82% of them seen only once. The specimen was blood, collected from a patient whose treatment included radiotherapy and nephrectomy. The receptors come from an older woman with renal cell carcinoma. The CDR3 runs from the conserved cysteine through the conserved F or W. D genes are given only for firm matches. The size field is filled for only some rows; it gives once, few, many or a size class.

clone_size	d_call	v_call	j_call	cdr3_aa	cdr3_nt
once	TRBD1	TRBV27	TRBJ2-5	CASSGRGQWETQYF	TGTGCCAGCAGTGGTAGGGGGCAATGGGAGACCCAGTACTTC
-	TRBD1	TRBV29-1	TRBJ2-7	CSVVEGQNYYHEQYF	TGCAGCGTTGTTGAGGGACAGAATTATTATCACGAGCAGTACTTC
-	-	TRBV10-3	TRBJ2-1	CAISGSGAYNEQFF	TGTGCCATCAGTGGCTCAGGGGCCTACAATGAGCAGTTCTTC
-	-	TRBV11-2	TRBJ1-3	CASSYKTGLGGNTIYF	TGTGCCAGCAGCTACAAAACAGGGCTGGGTGGAAACACCATATATTTT
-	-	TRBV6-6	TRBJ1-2	CASRDSGRTTYGYTF	TGTGCCAGCAGAGACTCGGGACGGACGACCTATGGCTACACCTTC
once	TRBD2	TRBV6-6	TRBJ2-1	CASSFGTSGSNEQFF	TGTGCCAGCAGTTTCGGGACTAGCGGGAGTAATGAGCAGTTCTTC
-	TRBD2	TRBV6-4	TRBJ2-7	CASSRGLAGEGSEQYF	TGTGCCAGCAGTCGCGGGCTAGCGGGAGAAGGTAGCGAGCAGTACTTC
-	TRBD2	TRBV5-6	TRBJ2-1	CASSSSSGGAWNEQFF	TGTGCCAGCAGCTCATCTAGCGGGGGGGCATGGAATGAGCAGTTCTTC
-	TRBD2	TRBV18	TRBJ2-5	CASSLAGGSVTQYF	TGTGCCAGCTCTCTAGCGGGGGGCTCCGTAACCCAGTACTTC
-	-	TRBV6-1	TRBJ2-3	CASSKQGPDTQYF	TGTGCCAGCAGTAAACAGGGTCCAGATACGCAGTATTTT
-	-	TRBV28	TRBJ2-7	CASSPGAPGQQYF	TGTGCCAGCAGTCCAGGGGCACCGGGGCAGCAGTACTTC
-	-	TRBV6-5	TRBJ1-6	CASSYSPASKGSPLHF	TGTGCCAGCAGTTACTCGCCGGCCTCGAAGGGCTCACCCCTCCACTTT
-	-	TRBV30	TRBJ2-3	CAWSIGTSSTDTQYF	TGTGCCTGGAGTATCGGCACCTCTAGCACAGATACGCAGTATTTT
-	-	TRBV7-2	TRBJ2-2	CASPSGGGVGELFF	TGTGCCAGCCCCTCCGGGGGTGGGGTCGGGGAGCTGTTTTTT
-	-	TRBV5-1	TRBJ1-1	CASSSSNAEAFF	TGCGCCAGCAGCTCCTCAAACGCTGAAGCTTTCTTT
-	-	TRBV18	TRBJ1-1	CASSQSGNTEAFF	TGTGCCAGCTCACAGTCCGGGAACACTGAAGCTTTCTTT
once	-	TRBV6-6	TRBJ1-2	CASSSGQPDGYTF	TGTGCCAGCAGCAGTGGACAGCCGGATGGCTACACCTTC
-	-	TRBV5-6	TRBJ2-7	CASSLAGRAYEQYF	TGTGCCAGCAGCTTGGCTGGCAGGGCGTACGAGCAGTACTTC
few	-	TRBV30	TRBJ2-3	CAWSVGDTQYF	TGTGCCTGGAGTGTGGGGGATACGCAGTATTTT
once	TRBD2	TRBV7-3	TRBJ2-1	CASSLRGTSGSPSSYNEQFF	TGTGCCAGCAGCCTTCGGGGGACTAGCGGGAGCCCGAGCTCCTACAATGAGCAGTTCTTC
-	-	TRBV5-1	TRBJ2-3	CASSPSLGGATETQYF	TGCGCCAGCAGTCCCTCGCTAGGTGGGGCAACGGAAACGCAGTATTTT
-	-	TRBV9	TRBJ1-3	CASSALQSPGNTIYF	TGTGCCAGCAGCGCCCTGCAGTCGCCTGGAAACACCATATATTTT
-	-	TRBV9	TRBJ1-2	CASSVGQNYGYTF	TGTGCCAGCAGCGTAGGACAGAACTATGGCTACACCTTC
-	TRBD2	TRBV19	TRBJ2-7	CASSGAYEQYF	TGTGCCTCAAGCGGGGCCTACGAGCAGTACTTC
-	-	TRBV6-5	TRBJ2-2	CASSYNRVGELFF	TGTGCCAGCAGTTACAACAGGGTCGGGGAGCTGTTTTTT
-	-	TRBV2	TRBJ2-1	CASSETQHNEQFF	TGTGCCAGCAGTGAAACACAGCACAATGAGCAGTTCTTC
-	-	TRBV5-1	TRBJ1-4	CASSFSQGSATNEKLFF	TGCGCCAGCAGCTTTTCACAGGGATCAGCAACTAATGAAAAACTGTTTTTT
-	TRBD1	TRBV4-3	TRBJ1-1	CASSRQVLGTGHVLVNKGAFF	TGCGCCAGCAGCCGCCAAGTACTCGGGACAGGCCACGTCCTTGTAAACAAGGGAGCTTTCTTT
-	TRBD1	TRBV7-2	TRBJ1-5	CASSWTGHLSNQPQHF	TGTGCCAGCAGCTGGACAGGCCATCTGAGCAATCAGCCCCAGCATTTT
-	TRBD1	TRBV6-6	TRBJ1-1	CASLVDRGITEAFF	TGTGCCAGCCTGGTGGACAGGGGTATTACTGAAGCTTTCTTT
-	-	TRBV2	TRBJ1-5	CASNVEVAQPQHF	TGTGCCAGCAATGTGGAGGTAGCGCAGCCCCAGCATTTT
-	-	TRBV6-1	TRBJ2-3	CASSESSATGPGDTQYF	TGTGCCAGCAGTGAAAGTTCGGCTACCGGTCCGGGAGATACGCAGTATTTT
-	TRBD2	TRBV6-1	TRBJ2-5	CASLGAGGRQETQYF	TGTGCCAGCTTGGGAGCGGGGGGGAGACAAGAGACCCAGTACTTC
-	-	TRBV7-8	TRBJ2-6	CASRGTGWVPSGANVLTF	TGTGCCAGCAGGGGGACTGGGTGGGTCCCCTCTGGGGCCAACGTCCTGACTTTC
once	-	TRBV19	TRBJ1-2	CASSRLNYGYTF	TGTGCCAGTAGTAGGTTAAACTATGGCTACACCTTC
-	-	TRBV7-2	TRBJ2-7	CASSRDHYEQYF	TGTGCCAGCAGCCGGGACCACTACGAGCAGTACTTC
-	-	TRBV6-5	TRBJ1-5	CASRRSGSRNQPQHF	TGTGCCAGCAGGCGGTCGGGGAGCAGGAATCAGCCCCAGCATTTT